This TCR beta chain came from a study of blood T cell repertoires in COVID-19. Study as a whole: Donors in the United States, Italy and Spain gave samples during acute or convalescent COVID-19.

Patients at the Seattle site were enrolled during active infection and followed longitudinally. V was pared by 4 bases and J by 0 bases, with 11 bases between. CDR3 length: 14 amino acids. The V gene's germline CDR1 is SQVTM and CDR2 ANQGSEA. Assay used: immunoSEQ multiplex PCR; TCRdb lists only in-frame clones, some missing. The data show around 60,000 clones, 55% to 80% seen once. V gene TRBV29-1 combines with J gene TRBJ2-3; D may be TRBD2 (6 bases). The clonotype comes from a woman aged 70-85 years with COVID-19, enrolled during active disease. The sample was peripheral blood. The CDR3, as DNA: TGCAGCGTTGTCCTCGGGGGAAGCACAGATACGCAGTATTTT. This encodes CSVVLGGSTDTQYF.